These 26 T cell receptor beta chains were sequenced from one sample in a study of blood T cell repertoires in COVID-19. Assay used: immunoSEQ multiplex PCR; TCRdb lists only in-frame clones, some missing. This table has around 310,000 clones, 90% appearing once. The source material was peripheral blood. The receptors were sampled from a woman aged 25 to 45 with COVID-19, enrolled during active disease.

This sequence joins TRBV7-2 and TRBJ2-1; D unclear. V was shortened by 1 base and J by 2 bases, with 9 bases between the two germline ends. The CDR3 has 15 residues. Germline V gives CDR1 SGHTA, CDR2 FQGNSA. CDR3 in amino acids: CASSLEESPYNEQFF. DNA for the CDR3: TGTGCCAGCAGCTTAGAAGAGAGTCCCTACAATGAGCAGTTCTTC.

The chain combines TRBV6-5 with TRBJ2-7; D not certain. This CDR3 has 13 amino acids. CDR1 is MNHEY and CDR2 is SVGAGI in the germline V gene. Trimming shortened V by 0 bases and J by 7 bases, and 10 bases separated the two germline ends. The CDR3 loop reads CASSYSATWEQYF. The CDR3, as DNA: TGTGCCAGCAGTTACTCTGCTACTTGGGAGCAGTACTTC.

The V call is TRBV5-1, the J call TRBJ2-2; 10 positions match TRBD2. The germline CDR1 and CDR2 sequences are SGHRS and YFSETQ. The trim removed 1 base at V and 1 base at J, leaving 7 bases unmatched. The CDR3 spans 18 residues. DNA for the CDR3: TGCGCCAGCAGCTTGTTTTCGACTAGCGGGCAGAACACCGGGGAGCTGTTTTTT. This sequence encodes CASSLFSTSGQNTGELFF.

V gene TRBV10-3 combines with J gene TRBJ1-1, with 9 bases that match TRBD1. This CDR3 is built from 13 residues. The junction had 5 bases not matched to a gene; V was cut back by 4 bases and J by 8 bases. CDR1 and CDR2 from the germline V gene are ENHRY and SYGVKD. The CDR3 DNA is TGTGCCATCAGTGGAACCGGGACAGGGGAAGCTTTCTTT. The encoded protein is CAISGTGTGEAFF.

CDR3 region: CSVEFWGVGFGNEQFF. The CDR3 nucleotides read TGCAGCGTTGAGTTTTGGGGCGTAGGGTTCGGTAATGAGCAGTTCTTC. The V call is TRBV29-1, the J call TRBJ2-1, with D possibly being TRBD1 (5 bases). The V gene's germline CDR1 is SQVTM and CDR2 ANQGSEA. V was clipped by 3 bases and J by 7 bases, with 22 bases between them. This CDR3 has 16 amino acids.

The chain links TRBV6-2 or TRBV6-3 to TRBJ2-2, with unresolved D. Germline CDR1 reads MNHEY; CDR2 reads SVGEGT. The germline V and J ends were trimmed by 1 base and 0 bases, with 6 bases remaining between them. The CDR3 covers 15 residues. In DNA form, the CDR3 reads TGTGCCAGCAGTTACTTCAGGACGAACACCGGGGAGCTGTTTTTT. It is translated as CASSYFRTNTGELFF.

In regard to this clone: Other nucleotide sequences from this sample produce the same CDR3. The chain joins TRBV5-1 to TRBJ2-7, with TRBD2 matching 11 bases. V shed 4 bases and J 3 bases; nucleotides not matched to a gene: 0. The germline V gene encodes CDR1 SGHRS and CDR2 YFSETQ. The CDR3 is 13 amino acids. In DNA form, the CDR3 reads TGCGCCAGCAGCGGACTAGCGGGCTACGAGCAGTACTTC. It is translated as CASSGLAGYEQYF.

The CDR3 spells CASSHSGSLAGAYNEQFF. In DNA, the CDR3 is TGCGCCAGCAGCCACTCGGGCAGCCTAGCGGGAGCCTACAATGAGCAGTTCTTC. This chain connects TRBV4-1 to TRBJ2-1; 10 positions match TRBD2. With V trimmed by 3 bases and J by 2 bases, 10 bases remained unmatched. The CDR3 contains 18 residues. Germline values: CDR1 MGHRA, CDR2 YSYEKL.

This clone was picked up one time. The V and J genes are TRBV5-6 and TRBJ1-3, with 9 bases lining up with TRBD1. The germline CDR1 and CDR2 sequences are SGHDT and YYEEEE. The CDR3 extends over 16 amino acids. Trimming cost V 4 bases and J 3 bases; bases outside gene matches: 8. CDR3 amino acids: CASSGTGGGGGNTIYF. The CDR3 DNA reads TGTGCCAGCAGCGGAACAGGGGGCGGTGGTGGAAACACCATATATTTT.

The chain couples TRBV19 to TRBJ1-5; D gene unclear. This CDR3 has 14 residues. Trimming removed 5 bases at V and 7 bases at J, with 15 bases between. CDR1 is LNHDA and CDR2 is SQIVND in the germline V gene (reference sequence). CDR3 loop: CASSAAPSGQPQHF. The CDR3 coding sequence is TGTGCCAGTAGTGCAGCACCTAGCGGACAGCCCCAGCATTTT.

CDR3 region: CASRIPLAGDEQYF. CDR3 nucleotide sequence: TGCGCCAGCCGAATTCCCCTAGCGGGAGACGAGCAGTACTTC. The chain is built from TRBV5-1 and TRBJ2-7, with 10 positions matching TRBD2. The junction had 9 bases not matched to a gene; V was cut back by 7 bases and J by 5 bases. The germline gives CDR1 SGHRS, CDR2 YFSETQ. CDR3 length: 14 amino acids.

To note about this clone: Other nucleotide sequences in the sample specify the same CDR3. The chain employs TRBV9 and TRBJ1-4, with no clear D. CDR1 SGDLS and CDR2 YYNGEE come from the germline V gene. The length of the CDR3 is 14 residues. Trimming stripped 0 bases from V and 2 bases from J, with 5 bases between. This CDR3 is CASSVAGTNEKLFF. The CDR3 nucleotides are TGTGCCAGCAGCGTAGCAGGCACTAATGAAAAACTGTTTTTT.

CDR3 region: CASSQGETGSNTGELFF. In DNA, the CDR3 is TGTGCCAGCAGCCAAGGTGAGACAGGGTCGAACACCGGGGAGCTGTTTTTT. The rearrangement uses TRBV3-1 (or the pseudogene TRBV3-2) and TRBJ2-2; 7 nucleotides match TRBD1. CDR1 and CDR2 (germline): LGHDT, YNNKEL (reference sequence). Trimming cost V 1 base and J 0 bases; bases outside gene matches: 5. This CDR3 is built from 17 residues.

The chain is built from TRBV5-1 and TRBJ2-5, with D tentatively TRBD1 (6 bases). V gave up 0 bases and J gave up 2 bases, with 14 bases separating them. Per the germline V gene, CDR1 is SGHRS and CDR2 is YFSETQ. The CDR3 has 16 residues. Here the CDR3 reads CASSLVYTGSQETQYF. The DNA for the CDR3 is TGCGCCAGCAGCTTGGTTTATACAGGGAGTCAAGAGACCCAGTACTTC.

The gene calls are TRBV27 and TRBJ2-2; 12 positions agree with TRBD2. The CDR3 totals 16 residues. Germline V gene data show CDR1 as MNHEY and CDR2 as SMNVEV (reference sequence). After removal of 6 bases from V and 6 bases from J, the junction contained 8 bases not matched to a gene. CDR3 in amino acids: CASSRTSGISPGELFF. CDR3 sequence (DNA): TGTGCCAGCAGCCGGACTAGCGGGATTTCTCCCGGGGAGCTGTTTTTT.

The chain uses TRBV19 and TRBJ2-1; 9 bases are a match to TRBD2. V lost 7 bases to trimming and J lost 12 bases; unmatched junction nucleotides: 19. Germline loops: CDR1 LNHDA, CDR2 SQIVND (reference sequence). The CDR3 is 16 residues long. CDR3 amino acids: CASTIGAGGPPRGQFF. As DNA, the CDR3 is TGTGCCAGTACCATCGGTGCGGGAGGGCCTCCTAGGGGGCAGTTCTTC.

The chain employs TRBV9 and TRBJ2-4, with D unresolved. The CDR3 has 11 amino acids. Trimming left V 4 bases short and J 8 bases short, with 7 bases between. Germline CDR1 and CDR2: SGDLS and YYNGEE. The CDR3: CASSRSDIQYF. The CDR3 DNA reads TGTGCCAGCAGCCGCTCGGACATTCAGTACTTC.

This chain joins TRBV5-4 and TRBJ2-3; TRBD2 aligns across 8 bases. The V gene's germline CDR1 is SGHNT and CDR2 YYREEE (reference sequence). V was clipped by 3 bases and J by 5 bases; unmatched bases: 8. The CDR3 is 15 residues long. CDR3 amino acids: CASSSLGTSQDTQYF. CDR3 DNA sequence: TGTGCCAGCAGCTCGCTCGGGACTAGTCAAGATACGCAGTATTTT.

The table lists this clone with a few counts. V and J are TRBV19 and TRBJ1-2; D might be TRBD1 (6 bases). From germline, CDR1 is LNHDA and CDR2 SQIVND (reference sequence). V was shortened by 6 bases and J by 5 bases, with 13 bases between the two germline ends. This CDR3 is 13 amino acids long. The DNA of the CDR3 is TGTGCCAGTAGCCCCAGGGGTGGGTATGGCTACACCTTC. Protein: CASSPRGGYGYTF.

V gene TRBV2 combines with J gene TRBJ1-1; D call uncertain. Deletions cut 6 bases from V and 1 base from J, with 9 bases between. Germline values: CDR1 SNHLY, CDR2 FYNNEI. This CDR3 is built from 13 residues. The CDR3 protein is CASRAERNTEAFF. In nucleotides, the CDR3 is TGTGCCAGCAGGGCAGAGCGGAACACTGAAGCTTTCTTT.

The chain couples TRBV3-1 (or the pseudogene TRBV3-2) to TRBJ2-3; no clear D. This CDR3 region has 12 residues. With 4 bases removed from V and 1 base from J, the gap between germline ends came to 3 bases. CDR1 and CDR2 (germline): LGHDT, YNNKEL (reference sequence). CDR3 protein: CASSPGTDTQYF. In DNA, the CDR3 is TGTGCCAGCAGCCCGGGCACAGATACGCAGTATTTT.

The chain recombines TRBV18 with TRBJ2-7; tentative D call: TRBD2 (6 bases). Trimming removed 4 bases at V and 6 bases at J, with 13 bases between. The CDR3 spans 13 residues. Germline V gene sequence: CDR1 KGHSH, CDR2 LQKENI. CDR3 region: CASSQAGTAEQYF. CDR3 DNA: TGTGCCAGCTCACAAGCAGGGACTGCCGAGCAGTACTTC.

V usage is TRBV10-3 and J usage is TRBJ2-5; D gene uncertain. The CDR3 length is 14 residues. Germline V CDR1 and CDR2: ENHRY, SYGVKD. With 10 bases removed from V and 0 bases from J, the gap between germline ends came to 15 bases. CDR3 loop: CATSQRPNQETQYF. The CDR3 region has the DNA TGTGCCACCTCCCAGCGTCCCAACCAAGAGACCCAGTACTTC.

The V gene is TRBV6-5, the J gene TRBJ2-1; 7 bases are a match to TRBD1. V lost 8 bases and J lost 5; bases outside the gene matches: 6. The germline gives CDR1 MNHEY, CDR2 SVGAGI. This CDR3 contains 13 residues. CDR3 sequence (DNA): TGTGCCAGCTCAGACAGGGATAACAATGAGCAGTTCTTC. Protein product: CASSDRDNNEQFF.

The count of this clone is one. This chain uses TRBV7-2 with TRBJ1-6; 7 bases are shared with TRBD1. Per the germline V gene, CDR1 is SGHTA and CDR2 is FQGNSA. There are 15 residues in the CDR3. V was pared by 2 bases and J by 11 bases, with 9 bases of the junction left unmatched. The CDR3 region has the DNA TGTGCCAGCAGCTTATCACAGGGGACGGGGACACCCCTCCACTTT. It translates to CASSLSQGTGTPLHF.

The rearrangement uses TRBV30 and TRBJ1-2; D not resolved. The V and J ends lost 0 bases and 3 bases respectively, with 17 bases between them. Germline CDR1 is GTSNPN and CDR2 is SVGIG (reference sequence). The CDR3 is 16 residues long. In nucleotides, the CDR3 is TGTGCCTGGAGTGTACGGGTTAGCGACTTATACTATGGCTACACCTTC. Its translation: CAWSVRVSDLYYGYTF.